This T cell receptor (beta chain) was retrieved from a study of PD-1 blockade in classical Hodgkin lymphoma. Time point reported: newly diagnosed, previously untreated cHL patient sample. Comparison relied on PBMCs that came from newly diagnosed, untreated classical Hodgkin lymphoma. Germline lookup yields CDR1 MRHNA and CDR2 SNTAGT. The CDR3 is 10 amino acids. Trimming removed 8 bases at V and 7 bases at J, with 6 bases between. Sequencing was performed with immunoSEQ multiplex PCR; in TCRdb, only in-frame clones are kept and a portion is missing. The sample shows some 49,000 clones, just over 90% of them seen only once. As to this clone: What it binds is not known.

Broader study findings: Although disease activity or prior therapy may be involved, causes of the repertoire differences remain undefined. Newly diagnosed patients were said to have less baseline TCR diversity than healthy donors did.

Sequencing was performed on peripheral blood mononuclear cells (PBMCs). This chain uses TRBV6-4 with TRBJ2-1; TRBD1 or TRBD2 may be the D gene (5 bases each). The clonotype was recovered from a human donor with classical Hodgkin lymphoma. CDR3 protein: CASGGNEQFF. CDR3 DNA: TGTGCCAGCGGGGGTAATGAGCAGTTCTTC.